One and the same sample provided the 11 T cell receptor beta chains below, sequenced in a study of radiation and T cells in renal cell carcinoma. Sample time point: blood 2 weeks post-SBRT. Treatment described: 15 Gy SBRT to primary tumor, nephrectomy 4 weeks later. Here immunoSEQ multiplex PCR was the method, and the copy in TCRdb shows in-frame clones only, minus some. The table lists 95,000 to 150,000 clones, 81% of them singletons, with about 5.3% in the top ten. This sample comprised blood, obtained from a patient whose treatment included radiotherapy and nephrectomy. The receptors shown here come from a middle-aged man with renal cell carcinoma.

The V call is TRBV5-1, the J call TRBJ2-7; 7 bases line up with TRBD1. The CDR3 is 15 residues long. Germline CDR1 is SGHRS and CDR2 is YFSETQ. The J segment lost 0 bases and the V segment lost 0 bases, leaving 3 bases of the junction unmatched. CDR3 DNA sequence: TGCGCCAGCAGCTTGGGGACAGGAAGCTCCTACGAGCAGTACTTC. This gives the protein CASSLGTGSSYEQYF.

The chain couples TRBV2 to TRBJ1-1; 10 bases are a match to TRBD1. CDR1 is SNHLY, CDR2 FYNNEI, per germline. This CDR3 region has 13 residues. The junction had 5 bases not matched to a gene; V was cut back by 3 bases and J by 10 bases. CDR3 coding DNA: TGTGCCAGCAGTGAGGACAGGGGGGTCGGAGCTTTCTTT. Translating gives CASSEDRGVGAFF.

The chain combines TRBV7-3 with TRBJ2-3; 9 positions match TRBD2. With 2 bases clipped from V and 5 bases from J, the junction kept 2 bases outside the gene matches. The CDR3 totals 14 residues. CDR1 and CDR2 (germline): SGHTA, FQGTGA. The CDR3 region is CASSLRTSEDTQYF. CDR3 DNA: TGTGCCAGCAGCTTACGGACTAGCGAAGATACGCAGTATTTT.

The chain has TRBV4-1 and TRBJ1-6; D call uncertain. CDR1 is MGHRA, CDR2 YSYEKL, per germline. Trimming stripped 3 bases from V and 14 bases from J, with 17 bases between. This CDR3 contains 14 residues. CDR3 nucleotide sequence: TGCGCCAGCAGCCAGGGCCAACGGCCCCTCACCCTCCACTTT. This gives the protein CASSQGQRPLTLHF.

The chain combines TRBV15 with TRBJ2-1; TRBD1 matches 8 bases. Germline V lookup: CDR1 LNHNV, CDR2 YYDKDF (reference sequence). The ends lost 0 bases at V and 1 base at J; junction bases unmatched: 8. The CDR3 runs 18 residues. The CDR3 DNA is TGTGCCACCAGCAGAGATCGTAGGACAGGGCTGTCCTACAATGAGCAGTTCTTC. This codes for CATSRDRRTGLSYNEQFF.

The CDR3 nucleotides read TGTGCCAGCTCTCCAGGGGCGGATGAGACCCAGTACTTC. Residues: CASSPGADETQYF. The V and J genes are TRBV5-4 and TRBJ2-5; D perhaps matches TRBD1 (6 bases). From germline, CDR1 is SGHNT and CDR2 YYREEE (reference sequence). The CDR3 is 13 amino acids. V dropped 7 bases and J dropped 5 bases, with 15 bases sitting between them.

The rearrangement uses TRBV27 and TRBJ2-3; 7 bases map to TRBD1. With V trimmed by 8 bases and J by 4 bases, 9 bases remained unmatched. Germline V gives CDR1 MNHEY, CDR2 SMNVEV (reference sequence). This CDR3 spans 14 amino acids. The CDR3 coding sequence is TGTGCCAGCCGTAAACAGGGGAATGCAGATACGCAGTATTTT. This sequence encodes CASRKQGNADTQYF.

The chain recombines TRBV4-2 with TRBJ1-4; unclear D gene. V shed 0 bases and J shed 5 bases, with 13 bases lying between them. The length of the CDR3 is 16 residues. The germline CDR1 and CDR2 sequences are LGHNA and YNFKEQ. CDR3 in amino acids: CASSQDGSGKNEKLFF. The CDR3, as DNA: TGTGCCAGCAGCCAAGATGGATCCGGCAAAAATGAAAAACTGTTTTTT.

This CDR3 is CASSFLLREVPETQYF. CDR3 in DNA: TGTGCCAGCAGTTTTCTCTTGCGGGAGGTCCCAGAGACCCAGTACTTC. The V and J genes are TRBV28 and TRBJ2-5; 8 bases agree with TRBD2. Germline CDR1 reads MDHEN; CDR2 reads SYDVKM. This CDR3 spans 16 amino acids. V shed 3 bases, J shed 4 bases, and the junction held 10 bases outside the gene matches.

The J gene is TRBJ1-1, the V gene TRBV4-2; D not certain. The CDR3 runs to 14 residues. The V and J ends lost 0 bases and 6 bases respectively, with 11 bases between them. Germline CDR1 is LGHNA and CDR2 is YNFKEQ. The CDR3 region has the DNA TGTGCCAGCAGCCAAGATTCGGGGAGGGCTGAAGCTTTCTTT. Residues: CASSQDSGRAEAFF.

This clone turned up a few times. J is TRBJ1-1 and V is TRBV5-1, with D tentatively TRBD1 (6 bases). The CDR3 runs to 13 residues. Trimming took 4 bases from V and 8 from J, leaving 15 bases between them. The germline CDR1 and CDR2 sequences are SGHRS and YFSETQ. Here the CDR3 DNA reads TGCGCCAGCAGCGACCACAGGGTGGAAGAAGCTTTCTTT. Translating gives CASSDHRVEEAFF.